The TCR beta chain under discussion was sequenced for a study of regulatory T cells in long-lasting Graves disease. Study-wide results and limits: Thyroid tissue went unexamined; only peripheral blood was analyzed.

The sample holds many counts of this clonotype. Its antigen is not identified. Arm-PCR of CDR3 regions with iRepertoire HTBI primers generated TCR beta libraries. One entry per CDR3 protein, called by TCRdb with MiXCR from the multiplex PCR reads. The repertoire holds around 500,000 distinct CDR3 sequences, approximately 12% seen once, with 8% to 10% in the top ten. This sample's time point: newly diagnosed GD, antithyroid drugs for less than 3 months. RNA isolated from PBMCs was used to make the TCR library. Enrollment of patients was through an endocrinology department in Xi'an, China. There are 16 residues in the CDR3. V shed 4 bases, J shed 4 bases, and the junction held 11 bases outside the gene matches. CDR1 SQVTM and CDR2 ANQGSEA come from the germline V gene. These data also featured in a second study, about T cells in Graves' hyperthyroidism and ophthalmopathy.

The chain joins TRBV29-1 to TRBJ2-1; TRBD2 agrees at 9 bases. The material was peripheral blood mononuclear cells (PBMCs), obtained at new diagnosis, from a patient treated with antithyroid drugs. The clonotype was recovered from a woman in her 30s with Graves disease. The CDR3 coding sequence is TGCAGCGTTGGCCTAGCGGGCGGGGGGGGGTACAATGAGCAGTTCTTC. It codes for CSVGLAGGGGYNEQFF.